Following are 19 T cell receptor beta chains from one sample sequenced in a study of cytomegalovirus exposure and HLA in healthy donors (dated by TCRdb to between 2016 and 2019). Libraries were built with the immunoSEQ multiplex PCR assay. For the multiplex PCR, a mixture combining 60 forward primers for TCR Vbeta segments and 13 reverse primers for TCR Jbeta segments was used. The clones in this table, taken by TCRdb from immuneACCESS, are in-frame only. Not every clone is retained; where verified, under half of the shortfall comes from an unresolved V gene, and the cause of the rest is unknown. Recorded for this sample are some 150,000 clones; about three quarters of them occurred a single time. The ten largest clones add up to less than 5% of the sample. The sample consisted of PBMCs. All receptors derive from a man aged 50 or older in good health and CMV-seropositive.

The rearrangement uses TRBV18 and TRBJ1-2; 12 positions match TRBD1. CDR3 length: 15 amino acids. J gave up 8 bases and V 3 bases, and 7 bases lay outside the gene matches. Germline V gene data show CDR1 as KGHSH and CDR2 as LQKENI. In DNA form, the CDR3 reads TGTGCCAGCTCACCTCCGGGACAGGGGGCGCAGGGCTACACCTTC. Translation gives CASSPPGQGAQGYTF.

The V call is TRBV7-6, the J call TRBJ1-5, with D possibly TRBD1 on 6 matching bases. This CDR3 contains 16 residues. Trimming pared 2 bases from V and 7 bases from J, leaving 18 bases between. Germline V gene sequence: CDR1 SGHVS, CDR2 FNYEAQ. The CDR3 DNA reads as TGTGCCAGCAGCTTACGGGGGGGGGCCGGTTGGCAGCCCCAGCATTTT. It translates to CASSLRGGAGWQPQHF.

The rearrangement links TRBV7-2 to TRBJ2-6; 8 nucleotides align to TRBD2. The J segment lost 1 base and the V segment lost 5 bases, leaving 7 bases of the junction unmatched. CDR1 is SGHTA and CDR2 is FQGNSA in the germline V gene. The CDR3 consists of 17 residues. As DNA, the CDR3 is TGTGCCAGCAGCCCCGGGACTAGTCAATCTGGGGCCAACGTCCTGACTTTC. Protein: CASSPGTSQSGANVLTF. The full variable domain, with the rest looked up from reference TRBV7-2 and TRBJ2-6, is GAGVSQSPSNKVTEKGKDVELRCDPISGHTALYWYRQSLGQGLEFLIYFQGNSAPDKSGLPSDRFSAERTGGSVSTLTIQRTQQEDSAVYLCASSPGTSQSGANVLTFGAGSRLTVL.

This clone was picked up a small number of times. The chain carries TRBV27 and TRBJ2-3; 9 bases line up with TRBD2. After removal of 3 bases from V and 6 bases from J, the junction contained 7 bases not matched to a gene. CDR1 is MNHEY and CDR2 is SMNVEV in the germline V gene (reference sequence). The CDR3 contains 15 residues. CDR3 sequence (DNA): TGTGCCAGCAGTTTGTCCCTAGCGGGACGCGATACGCAGTATTTT. Translation gives CASSLSLAGRDTQYF.

Many counts were recorded for this clone. The J gene is TRBJ1-1, the V gene TRBV20-1; no reliable D call. The CDR3 sequence is 11 residues long. Trimming left V 0 bases short and J 9 bases short, with 8 bases between. The germline CDR1 and CDR2 sequences are DFQATT and SNEGSKA (reference sequence). The CDR3 DNA is TGCAGTGCTAGAGACACATCCAAAGCTTTCTTT. Translating it yields CSARDTSKAFF.

The table lists this clone with a few counts. At one end the junction does not follow the germline gene, possibly because of a read error. The chain is built from TRBV7-9 and TRBJ2-3; D remains ambiguous. The germline CDR1 and CDR2 sequences are SEHNR and FQNEAQ (reference sequence). The CDR3 runs 19 residues. The CDR3: CSSSSNGIAIDGSTDTQYF. In nucleotides, the CDR3 is TGTTCCAGCAGCTCAAACGGCATAGCAATAGATGGGAGCACAGATACGCAGTATTTT.

The V and J genes are TRBV5-1 and TRBJ1-1; D remains unclear. CDR3 length: 13 amino acids. The V gene lost 4 bases and the J gene lost 0 bases, with 7 bases spanning the gap. Germline V CDR1 and CDR2: SGHRS, YFSETQ. CDR3 residues: CASSRTMNTEAFF. DNA for the CDR3: TGCGCCAGCAGCCGAACAATGAACACTGAAGCTTTCTTT.

This clone came up a few times. The chain has TRBV5-6 and TRBJ1-1; TRBD1 aligns across 8 bases. The CDR3 has 16 amino acids. Germline loops: CDR1 SGHDT, CDR2 YYEEEE. V was pared by 4 bases and J by 0 bases, with 8 bases of the junction left unmatched. The CDR3 DNA reads as TGTGCCAGCAGCCGTACAGGGGGGGTCCTGAACACTGAAGCTTTCTTT. As protein: CASSRTGGVLNTEAFF.

The V gene is TRBV18, the J gene TRBJ1-1, with 9 bases matching TRBD1. J gave up 7 bases and V 6 bases, and 9 bases lay outside the gene matches. The CDR3 consists of 14 residues. CDR1 and CDR2 (germline): KGHSH, LQKENI. The CDR3 sequence: CASSHDRGTFEAFF. The CDR3 region has the DNA TGTGCCAGCTCCCACGACAGGGGGACCTTTGAAGCTTTCTTT. The full variable domain, completed using reference TRBV18 and TRBJ1-1, is NAGVMQNPRHLVRRRGQEARLRCSPMKGHSHVYWYRQLPEEGLKFMVYLQKENIIDESGMPKERFSAEFPKEGPSILRIQQVVRGDSAAYFCASSHDRGTFEAFFGQGTRLTVV.

The chain employs TRBV5-8 and TRBJ2-1; 9 bases fit TRBD2. From germline, CDR1 is SGHTS and CDR2 YDEGEE. V was clipped by 0 bases and J by 2 bases; unmatched bases: 6. The CDR3 is 17 amino acids. The CDR3 spells CASSLAGAGGPYNEQFF. In nucleotides, the CDR3 is TGTGCCAGCAGCTTGGCCGGTGCGGGAGGGCCCTACAATGAGCAGTTCTTC. The full variable domain, with the rest looked up from reference TRBV5-8 and TRBJ2-1, is EAGVTQSPTHLIKTRGQQATLRCSPISGHTSVYWYQQALGLGLQFLLWYDEGEERNRGNFPPRFSGRQFPNYSSELNVNALELEDSALYLCASSLAGAGGPYNEQFFGPGTRLTVL.

This clone was seen just once. This chain connects TRBV10-2 to TRBJ2-5, with D possibly being TRBD2 (5 bases). The J call is in doubt because the DNA end fits TRBJ2-7 better. Germline assignment: CDR1 WSHSY and CDR2 SAAADI. The CDR3 runs to 15 residues. The CDR3 nucleotides are TGCGCCAGCAGTGAGAGCGGTAGGGTCCCCTACGAGCAGTACTTC. Translation gives CASSESGRVPYEQYF.

CDR3 loop: CASFGLAGLNEQFF. The CDR3 nucleotides are TGTGCCAGCTTTGGACTAGCGGGTCTCAATGAGCAGTTCTTC. The rearrangement links TRBV2 to TRBJ2-1; TRBD2 agrees at 11 bases. The V gene's germline CDR1 is SNHLY and CDR2 FYNNEI. This CDR3 comprises 14 residues. With 8 bases clipped from V and 6 bases from J, the junction kept 6 bases outside the gene matches. The complete variable domain, with remaining parts taken from reference TRBV2 and TRBJ2-1, reads EPEVTQTPSHQVTQMGQEVILRCVPISNHLYFYWYRQILGQKVEFLVSFYNNEISEKSEIFDDQFSVERPDGSNFTLKIRSTKLEDSAMYFCASFGLAGLNEQFFGPGTRLTVL.

This clone was observed a few times. V gene TRBV28 combines with J gene TRBJ2-1; D is unresolved. Germline V gene data show CDR1 as MDHEN and CDR2 as SYDVKM. V dropped 8 bases and J dropped 1 base, with 15 bases sitting between them. CDR3 length equals 15 residues. CDR3 sequence reads: CASPRPAPSYNEQFF. The CDR3 DNA follows: TGTGCCAGCCCCAGGCCTGCGCCTTCCTACAATGAGCAGTTCTTC.

The chain has TRBV5-1 and TRBJ2-5; tentatively, D is TRBD1 (6 bases). The CDR3 has 13 amino acids. V lost 4 bases to trimming and J lost 5 bases, with 12 bases between them. The germline CDR1 and CDR2 sequences are SGHRS and YFSETQ. The CDR3 loop reads CASSQGGRETQYF. CDR3 bases: TGCGCCAGCAGCCAAGGGGGTAGGGAGACCCAGTACTTC.

The chain couples TRBV4-2 to TRBJ1-1; D perhaps matches TRBD1 (6 bases). The germline gives CDR1 LGHNA, CDR2 YNFKEQ. V lost 1 base, J lost 1 base, and 10 bases lay in between. CDR3 length: 15 residues. The CDR3: CASSQADSQNTEAFF. Written as DNA, the CDR3 is TGTGCCAGCAGCCAAGCGGACAGCCAGAACACTGAAGCTTTCTTT.

This clone was detected only once. V and J are TRBV6-5 and TRBJ2-7, with a weak D call TRBD1 (6 bases). The CDR3 runs 14 residues. Trimming left V 6 bases short and J 0 bases short, with 12 bases between. Germline lookup yields CDR1 MNHEY and CDR2 SVGAGI. The CDR3 nucleotides are TGTGCCAGCAGCCCCGGGACAAGCTCCTACGAGCAGTACTTC. It translates to CASSPGTSSYEQYF.

The rearrangement links TRBV5-1 to TRBJ2-7; 7 bases align to TRBD1. Germline CDR1 reads SGHRS; CDR2 reads YFSETQ. The CDR3 sequence is 14 residues long. With 3 bases clipped from V and 4 bases from J, the junction kept 7 bases outside the gene matches. The CDR3 loop reads CASSSKQGLYEQYF. The CDR3 DNA sequence: TGCGCCAGCAGCTCAAAACAGGGGCTATACGAGCAGTACTTC.

The rearrangement uses TRBV15 and TRBJ2-3; a weak D match, TRBD1 (5 bases). The CDR3 is 17 residues long. Trimming left V 4 bases short and J 2 bases short, with 19 bases between. Germline CDR1 LNHNV, CDR2 YYDKDF (reference sequence). CDR3 sequence: CATSKEVGHRFTDTQYF. CDR3 in DNA: TGTGCCACCAGCAAAGAAGTAGGGCACAGGTTCACAGATACGCAGTATTTT. Filled out from reference TRBV15 and TRBJ2-3, the complete variable domain reads DAMVIQNPRYQVTQFGKPVTLSCSQTLNHNVMYWYQQKSSQAPKLLFHYYDKDFNNEADTPDNFQSRRPNTSFCFLDIRSPGLGDTAMYLCATSKEVGHRFTDTQYFGPGTRLTVL.

This clone has more than one count but fewer than ten. The chain combines TRBV6-6 with TRBJ2-1, with 9 bases aligning to TRBD1. The ends lost 5 bases at V and 8 bases at J; junction bases unmatched: 4. The germline V gene has CDR1 MNHNY and CDR2 SVGAGI (reference sequence). The CDR3 totals 13 residues. The CDR3 loop is CASSRTGEDEQFF. Here the CDR3 DNA reads TGTGCCAGCAGTCGGACAGGGGAAGATGAGCAGTTCTTC.